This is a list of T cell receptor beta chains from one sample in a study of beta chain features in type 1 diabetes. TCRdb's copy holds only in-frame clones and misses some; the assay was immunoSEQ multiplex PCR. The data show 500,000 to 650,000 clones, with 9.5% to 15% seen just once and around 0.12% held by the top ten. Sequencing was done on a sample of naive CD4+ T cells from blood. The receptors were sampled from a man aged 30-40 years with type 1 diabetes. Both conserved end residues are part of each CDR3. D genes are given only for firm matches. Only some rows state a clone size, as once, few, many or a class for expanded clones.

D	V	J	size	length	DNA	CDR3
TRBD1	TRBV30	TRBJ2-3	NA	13	TGTGCCTGGGTCACAGGGGGCACAGATACGCAGTATTTT	CAWVTGGTDTQYF
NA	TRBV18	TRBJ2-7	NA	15	TGTGCCAGCTCACCTCCGGGGGTACCCGTCGGGGAGCAGTACTTC	CASSPPGVPVGEQYF
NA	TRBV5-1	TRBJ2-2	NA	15	TGCGCCAGCAGCTCAGGACATCCGAACACCGGGGAGCTGTTTTTT	CASSSGHPNTGELFF
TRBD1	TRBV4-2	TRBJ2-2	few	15	TGTGCCAGCAGCCAGGGACAGGGGGCGGCCGGGGAGCTGTTTTTT	CASSQGQGAAGELFF
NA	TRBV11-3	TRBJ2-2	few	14	TGTGCCAGCAGTTCAGGACTGGGTGCCGGGGAGCTGTTTTTT	CASSSGLGAGELFF
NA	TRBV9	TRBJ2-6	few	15	TGTGCCAGCAGCGTAGGAAGCTCTGGGGCCAACGTCCTGACTTTC	CASSVGSSGANVLTF
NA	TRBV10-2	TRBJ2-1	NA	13	TGCGCCAGCAGTGAGTATCGAACAAGTGAGCAGTTCTTC	CASSEYRTSEQFF
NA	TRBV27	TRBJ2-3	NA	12	TGTGCCAGCAGGCGAAACACAGATACGCAGTATTTT	CASRRNTDTQYF
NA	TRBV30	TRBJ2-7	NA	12	TGTGCCTGGGCCAGGGGCTCCTACGAGCAGTACTTC	CAWARGSYEQYF
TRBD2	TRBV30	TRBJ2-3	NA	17	TGTGCCTGGAGTCATCTATACTTAGCGGGGGGGCCAGATACGCAGTATTTT	CAWSHLYLAGGPDTQYF
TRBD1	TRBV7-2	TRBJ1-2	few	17	TGTGCCAGCAGCTTAGACCTCGCGACAGGGCATAGCTATGGCTACACCTTC	CASSLDLATGHSYGYTF
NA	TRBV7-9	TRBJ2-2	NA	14	TGTGCCAGCAGCTTAGTTCGGGATACCGGGGAGCTGTTTTTT	CASSLVRDTGELFF
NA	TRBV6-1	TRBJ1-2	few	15	TGTGCCAGCACCTCGACTGCGCTCTCTAACTATGGCTACACCTTC	CASTSTALSNYGYTF
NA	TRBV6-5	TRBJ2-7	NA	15	TGTGCCAGCAGTTATTCGGATGCACCTGGTTACGAGCAGTACTTC	CASSYSDAPGYEQYF
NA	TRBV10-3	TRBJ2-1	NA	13	TGTGCCATCAGTGTAGAGGCTATAGATGAGCAGTTCTTC	CAISVEAIDEQFF
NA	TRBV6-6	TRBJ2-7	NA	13	TGTGCCAGCAGTTATCCCGACGGCTACGAGCAGTACTTC	CASSYPDGYEQYF
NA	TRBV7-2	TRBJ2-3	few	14	TGTGCCAGCAGCACCCGGACTCGGGCAGATACGCAGTATTTT	CASSTRTRADTQYF
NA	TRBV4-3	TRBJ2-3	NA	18	TGCGCCAGCAGCCAAGCCCTCCTTAACACCGGGGGCACAGATACGCAGTATTTT	CASSQALLNTGGTDTQYF
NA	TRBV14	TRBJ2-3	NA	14	TGTGCCAGCAGCCAAAGGGGAGGCACAGATACGCAGTATTTT	CASSQRGGTDTQYF
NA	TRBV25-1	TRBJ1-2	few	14	TGTGCCAGCAGTGACACAGAACCTAACTATGGCTACACCTTC	CASSDTEPNYGYTF
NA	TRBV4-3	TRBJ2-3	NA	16	TGCGCCAGCAGCCAGGACGGACTCCTTAGCACAGATACGCAGTATTTT	CASSQDGLLSTDTQYF
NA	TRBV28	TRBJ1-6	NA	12	TGTGCCAGCAGGGGTCCGAATTCACCCCTCCACTTT	CASRGPNSPLHF
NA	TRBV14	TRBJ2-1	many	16	TGTGCCAGCAGCGGGCTAGCGCAGAGCTCCTACAATGAGCAGTTCTTC	CASSGLAQSSYNEQFF
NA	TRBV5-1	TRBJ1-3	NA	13	TGCGCCAGCAGCCCGGCCTCTGGAAACACCATATATTTT	CASSPASGNTIYF
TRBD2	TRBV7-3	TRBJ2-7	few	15	TGTGCCAGCAGCTTAGGGACTAGCGGCTCCTACGAGCAGTACTTC	CASSLGTSGSYEQYF
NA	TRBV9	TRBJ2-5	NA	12	TGTGCCAGCAGCGTAGGTGGGGAGACCCAGTACTTC	CASSVGGETQYF
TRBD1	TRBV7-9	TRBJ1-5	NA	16	TGTGCCAGCAGCTCACCGTCAGGGGGTAGCAATCAGCCCCAGCATTTT	CASSSPSGGSNQPQHF
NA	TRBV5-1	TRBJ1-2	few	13	TGCGCCAGCAGCTTAACGGGGGAGTATGGCTACACCTTC	CASSLTGEYGYTF
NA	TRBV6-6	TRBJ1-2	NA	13	TGTGCCAGCAGCCCCGGGACAATCTATGGCTACACCTTC	CASSPGTIYGYTF
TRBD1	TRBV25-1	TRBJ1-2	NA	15	TGTGCCAGCAGTAAAGACAGGGGACCCTTTAGTGGCTACACCTTC	CASSKDRGPFSGYTF
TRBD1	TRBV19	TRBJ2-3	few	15	TGTGCCAGTAGTACCCGGGACAGGGGGCCGGATACGCAGTATTTT	CASSTRDRGPDTQYF
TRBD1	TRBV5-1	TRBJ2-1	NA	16	TGCGCCAGCAGCATTTCCGACAGGGGGCTTGTCAATGAGCAGTTCTTC	CASSISDRGLVNEQFF
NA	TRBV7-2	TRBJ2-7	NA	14	TGTGCCAGCAGCCTCTTGGTGGGGCGAAGCGAGCAGTACTTC	CASSLLVGRSEQYF
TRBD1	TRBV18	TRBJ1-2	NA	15	TGTGCCAGCTCAGAGGGAGGGGGCGACAACTATGGCTACACCTTC	CASSEGGGDNYGYTF
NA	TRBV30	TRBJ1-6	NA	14	TGTGCCTGGTCCTTGGACAGTACTAATTCACCCCTCCACTTT	CAWSLDSTNSPLHF
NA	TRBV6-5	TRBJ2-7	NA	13	TGTGCCAGCAAAGGCCAGGACCTCTACGAGCAGTACTTC	CASKGQDLYEQYF
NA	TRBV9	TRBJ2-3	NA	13	TGTGCCAGCACCCAACTAGCTATAGATACGCAGTATTTT	CASTQLAIDTQYF
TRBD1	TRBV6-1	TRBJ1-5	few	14	TGTGCCAGTGCCCGGGACAGGGACTATCAGCCCCAGCATTTT	CASARDRDYQPQHF
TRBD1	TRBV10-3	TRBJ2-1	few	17	TGTGCCATCAGGGGCAGTAAGGACAGGGTTTACTACAATGAGCAGTTCTTC	CAIRGSKDRVYYNEQFF
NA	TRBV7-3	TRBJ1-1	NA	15	TGTGCCAGCAGCTCCTTACAGGTTGTGTACACTGAAGCTTTCTTT	CASSSLQVVYTEAFF
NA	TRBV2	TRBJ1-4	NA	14	TGTGCCAGCAGTGAAGCGACGACGGGACGTGGACTGTTTTTT	CASSEATTGRGLFF
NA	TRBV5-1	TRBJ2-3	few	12	TGCGCCAGCAGCTTGGACGCAGATACGCAGTATTTT	CASSLDADTQYF
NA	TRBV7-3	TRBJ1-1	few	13	TGTGCCAGCAGCTTAACGGCGAACACTGAAGCTTTCTTT	CASSLTANTEAFF
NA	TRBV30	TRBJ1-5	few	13	TGTGCCTGGAGTGGGACAGAGGATCAGCCCCAGCATTTT	CAWSGTEDQPQHF
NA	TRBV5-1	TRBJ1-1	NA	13	TGCGCCAGCAGCCCAGCAGCGAACACTGAAGCTTTCTTT	CASSPAANTEAFF
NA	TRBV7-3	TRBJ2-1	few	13	TGTGCCAGCAGCTTAGAAGAGTACAATGAGCAGTTCTTC	CASSLEEYNEQFF
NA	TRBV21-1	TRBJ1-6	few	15	TGTGCCAGTTTCCTTAGGAGGGGGAGCCATTCACCCCTCCACTTT	CASFLRRGSHSPLHF
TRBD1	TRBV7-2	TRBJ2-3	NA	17	TGTGCCAGCAGCTTAGCGAGGGCAGGGGGCGGCACAGATACGCAGTATTTT	CASSLARAGGGTDTQYF
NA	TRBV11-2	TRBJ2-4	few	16	TGTGCCAGCAGCTTAGATCGTCAAATAGCCAAAAACATTCAGTACTTC	CASSLDRQIAKNIQYF
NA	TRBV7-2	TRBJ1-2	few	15	TGTGCCAGTAAACAAATGGGGGAGAGGCAATATGGCTACACCTTC	CASKQMGERQYGYTF
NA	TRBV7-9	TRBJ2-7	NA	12	TGTGCCAGCAGCCTAGAGGAAACCGAGCAGTACTTC	CASSLEETEQYF
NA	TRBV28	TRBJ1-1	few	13	TGTGCCAGCAGTTTCACAGGGAACACTGAAGCTTTCTTT	CASSFTGNTEAFF
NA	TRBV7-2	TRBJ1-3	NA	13	TGTGCCAGTCTTGGGGCATCTGGAAACACCATATATTTT	CASLGASGNTIYF
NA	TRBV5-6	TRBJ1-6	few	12	TGTGCCAGCAGCTTGGTAGGTTCACCCCTCCACTTT	CASSLVGSPLHF
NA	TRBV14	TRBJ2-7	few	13	TGTGCCAGCAGCCAAACAGTCCCCTACGAGCAGTACTTC	CASSQTVPYEQYF
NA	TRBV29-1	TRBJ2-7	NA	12	TGCAGCGTTGATTATCGGGCGGGAGAGCAGTACTTC	CSVDYRAGEQYF
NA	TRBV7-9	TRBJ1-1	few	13	TGTGCCAGCAGCTTAGCGCTAACAGGGAGGGCTTTCTTT	CASSLALTGRAFF
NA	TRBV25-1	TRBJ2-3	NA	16	TGTGCCAGCAGTCCCGACCCGGGGGGCGGCACAGATACGCAGTATTTT	CASSPDPGGGTDTQYF
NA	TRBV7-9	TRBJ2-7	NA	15	TGTGCCAGCAGCTTTCTAGGGTACGGAGCTACGCAGCAGTACTTC	CASSFLGYGATQQYF
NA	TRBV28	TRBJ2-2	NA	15	TGTGCCAGCAGTTTGGGAGTGGCGAACACCGGGGAGCTGTTTTTT	CASSLGVANTGELFF